These 3 T cell receptor beta chains originate from one sample sequenced in a study of Graves' ophthalmopathy and Graves' hyperthyroidism. The authors amplified TCR beta CDR3 regions, and they did so from RNA transcripts for repertoire sequencing. Investigators did first-round RT-PCR with HTBI primers, then second-round multiplex PCR. TCRdb reanalysed the multiplex PCR reads using MiXCR and keeps one entry per CDR3 protein. Seen here are tens of thousands of distinct CDR3 sequences, approximately 50% observed once, and the top ten hold 4.5% to 5%. The sample consisted of peripheral blood. The receptors stem from an adult woman with Graves' ophthalmopathy.

This clonotype was recorded many times. The CDR3 nucleotides are TGTGCCAGCAGCCAGGGGGTTTCGGGAAACACCATATATTTT. This gives the protein CASSQGVSGNTIYF. V is TRBV2 and J is TRBJ1-3, with 7 bases lining up with TRBD1. Germline V CDR1 and CDR2: SNHLY, FYNNEI. CDR3 size: 14 residues. V lost 6 bases to trimming and J lost 4 bases; unmatched junction nucleotides: 6.

This clonotype has ten or more counts. The V and J genes are TRBV7-9 and TRBJ2-7; 8 bases are a match to TRBD2. Trimming removed 5 bases from V and 6 bases from J; junction bases left unmatched: 6. The CDR3 contains 13 residues. Germline values: CDR1 SEHNR, CDR2 FQNEAQ (reference sequence). DNA for the CDR3: TGTGCCAGCAGCCCCGGCAGCGGGGGCGAGCAGTACTTC. Translation: CASSPGSGGEQYF.

The chain uses TRBV5-6 and TRBJ2-7; D unresolved. Looked up from germline, CDR1 is SGHDT and CDR2 is YYEEEE. The germline V and J ends were trimmed by 3 bases and 1 base, with 8 bases remaining between them. This CDR3 contains 13 residues. CDR3 region: CASSSAGSYEQYF. CDR3 in DNA: TGTGCCAGCAGCTCCGCTGGGTCCTACGAGCAGTACTTC.